This TCR beta chain emerged from a study of regulatory T cells in long-lasting Graves disease. Findings and caveats of the study: Because few samples were included, accuracy may have been lower. Persistent cases of Graves' showed reduced TCR diversity relative to newly diagnosed patients.

This CDR3 comprises 13 residues. Per the germline V gene, CDR1 is MNHNS and CDR2 is SASEGT. Trimming left V 6 bases short and J 2 bases short, with 9 bases between. Comment on this clonotype: Its antigen is as yet unknown.

Time point specified: persistent/refractory GD, antithyroid drugs over 5 years with positive TRAb. TCR sequences were obtained from RNA taken from PBMCs. With iRepertoire HTBI primers and Arm-PCR of CDR3 regions, TCR beta libraries were built. TCRdb reprocessed the multiplex PCR reads via MiXCR and lists one record per CDR3 protein. The table includes roughly 300,000 distinct CDR3 sequences, roughly a fifth detected once. The input for sequencing was peripheral blood mononuclear cells (PBMCs), taken when the disease was refractory, from a patient treated with antithyroid drugs. This clonotype was obtained from a female donor with Graves disease. This rearrangement joins TRBV6-1 to TRBJ2-3, with D uncertain. Here the CDR3 reads CASRMVSTDTQYF. The DNA of the CDR3 is TGTGCCAGCAGAATGGTTTCCACAGATACGCAGTATTTT.